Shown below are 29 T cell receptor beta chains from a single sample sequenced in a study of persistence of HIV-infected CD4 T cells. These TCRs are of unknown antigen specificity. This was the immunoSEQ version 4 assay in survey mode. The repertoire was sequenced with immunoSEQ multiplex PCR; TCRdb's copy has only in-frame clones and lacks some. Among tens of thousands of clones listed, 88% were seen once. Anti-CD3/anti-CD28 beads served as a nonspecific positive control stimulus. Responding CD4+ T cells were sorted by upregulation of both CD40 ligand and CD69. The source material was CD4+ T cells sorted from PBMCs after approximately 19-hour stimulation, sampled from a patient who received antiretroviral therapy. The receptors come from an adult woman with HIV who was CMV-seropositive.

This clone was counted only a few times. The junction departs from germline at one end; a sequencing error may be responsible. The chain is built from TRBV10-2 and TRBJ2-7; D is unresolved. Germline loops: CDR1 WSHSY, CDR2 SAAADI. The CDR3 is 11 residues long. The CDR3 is CASRESYEQYF. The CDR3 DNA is TGCGCCAGCAGGGAGTCCTACGAGCAGTACTTC.

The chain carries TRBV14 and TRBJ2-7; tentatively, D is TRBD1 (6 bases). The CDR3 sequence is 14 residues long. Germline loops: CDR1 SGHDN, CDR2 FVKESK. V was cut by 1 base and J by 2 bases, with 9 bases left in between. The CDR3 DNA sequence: TGTGCCAGCAGCCAAGGGGGGCTAACCTACGAGCAGTACTTC. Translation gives CASSQGGLTYEQYF.

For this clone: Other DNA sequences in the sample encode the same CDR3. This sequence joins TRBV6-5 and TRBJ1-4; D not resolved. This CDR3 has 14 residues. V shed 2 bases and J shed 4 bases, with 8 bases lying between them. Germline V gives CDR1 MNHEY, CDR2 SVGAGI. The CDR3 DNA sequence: TGTGCCAGCAGTTACGGGCAGCATAATGAAAAACTGTTTTTT. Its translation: CASSYGQHNEKLFF.

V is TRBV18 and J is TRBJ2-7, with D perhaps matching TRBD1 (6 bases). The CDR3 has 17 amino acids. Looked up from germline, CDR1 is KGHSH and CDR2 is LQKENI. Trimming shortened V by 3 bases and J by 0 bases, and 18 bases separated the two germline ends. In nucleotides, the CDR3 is TGTGCCAGCTCACCCTTCTCAGGGGCCGTATCCTCCTACGAGCAGTACTTC. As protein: CASSPFSGAVSSYEQYF.

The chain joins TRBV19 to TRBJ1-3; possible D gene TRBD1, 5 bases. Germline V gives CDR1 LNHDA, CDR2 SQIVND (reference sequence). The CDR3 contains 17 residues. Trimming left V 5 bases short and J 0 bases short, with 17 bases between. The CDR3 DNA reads TGTGCCAGTAGTTTCACGGGACGGAGCCTCTCTGGAAACACCATATATTTT. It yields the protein CASSFTGRSLSGNTIYF.

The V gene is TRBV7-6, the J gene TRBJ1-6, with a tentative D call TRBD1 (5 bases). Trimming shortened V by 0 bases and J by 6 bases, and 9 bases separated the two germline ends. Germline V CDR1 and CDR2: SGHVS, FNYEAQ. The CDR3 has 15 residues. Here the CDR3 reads CASSLAKGPNSPLHF. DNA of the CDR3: TGTGCCAGCAGCTTAGCCAAGGGGCCTAATTCACCCCTCCACTTT.

For the CDR3, the DNA is TGTGCCAGCAGTTTCCCAGGGAGCTATGGCTACACCTTC. Translated: CASSFPGSYGYTF. V gene TRBV12-3 or TRBV12-4 combines with J gene TRBJ1-2; a possible D gene is TRBD1 (5 bases). There are 13 residues in the CDR3. With 3 bases removed from V and 4 bases from J, the gap between germline ends came to 9 bases.

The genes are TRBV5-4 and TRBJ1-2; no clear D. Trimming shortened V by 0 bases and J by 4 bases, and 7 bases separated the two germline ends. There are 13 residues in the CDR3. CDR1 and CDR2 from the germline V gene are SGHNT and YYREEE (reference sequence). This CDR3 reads CASSLGTGYGYTF. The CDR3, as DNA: TGTGCCAGCAGCTTGGGGACGGGCTATGGCTACACCTTC.

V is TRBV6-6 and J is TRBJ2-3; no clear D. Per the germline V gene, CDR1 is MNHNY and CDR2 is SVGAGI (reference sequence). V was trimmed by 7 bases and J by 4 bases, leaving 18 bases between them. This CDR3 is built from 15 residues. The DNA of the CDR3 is TGTGCCAGCAAGAAAGGGCAAGTTGGGTCAGATACGCAGTATTTT. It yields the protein CASKKGQVGSDTQYF.

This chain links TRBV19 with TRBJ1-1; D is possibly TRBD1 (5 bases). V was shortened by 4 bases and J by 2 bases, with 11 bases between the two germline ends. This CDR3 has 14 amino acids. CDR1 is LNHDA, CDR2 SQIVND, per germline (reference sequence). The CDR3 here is CASSSPDSNTEAFF. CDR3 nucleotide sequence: TGTGCCAGTAGTAGCCCCGACAGTAACACTGAAGCTTTCTTT. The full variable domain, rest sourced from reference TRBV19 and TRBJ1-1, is DGGITQSPKYLFRKEGQNVTLSCEQNLNHDAMYWYRQDPGQGLRLIYYSQIVNDFQKGDIAEGYSVSREKKESFPLTVTSAQKNPTAFYLCASSSPDSNTEAFFGQGTRLTVV.

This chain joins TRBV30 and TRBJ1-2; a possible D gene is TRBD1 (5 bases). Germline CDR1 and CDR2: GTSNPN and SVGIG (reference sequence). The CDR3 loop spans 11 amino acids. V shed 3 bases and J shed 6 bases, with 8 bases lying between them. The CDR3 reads CAWRGGDGYTF. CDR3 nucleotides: TGTGCCTGGAGGGGGGGAGATGGCTACACCTTC.

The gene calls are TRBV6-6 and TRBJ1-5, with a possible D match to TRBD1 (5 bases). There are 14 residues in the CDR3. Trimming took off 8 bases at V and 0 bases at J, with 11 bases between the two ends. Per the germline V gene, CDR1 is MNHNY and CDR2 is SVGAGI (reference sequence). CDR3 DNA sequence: TGTGCCAGCTCCAGGGATATTAGCAATCAGCCCCAGCATTTT. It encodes CASSRDISNQPQHF.

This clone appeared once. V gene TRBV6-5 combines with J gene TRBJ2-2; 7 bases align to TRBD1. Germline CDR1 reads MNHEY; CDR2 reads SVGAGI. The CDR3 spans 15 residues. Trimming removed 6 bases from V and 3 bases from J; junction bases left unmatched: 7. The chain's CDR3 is CASRGRQGDTGELFF. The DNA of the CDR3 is TGTGCCAGCAGGGGACGACAGGGTGACACCGGGGAGCTGTTTTTT.

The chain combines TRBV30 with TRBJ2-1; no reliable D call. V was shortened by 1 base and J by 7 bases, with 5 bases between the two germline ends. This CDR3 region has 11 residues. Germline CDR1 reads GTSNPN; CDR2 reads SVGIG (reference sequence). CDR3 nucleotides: TGTGCCTGGAGTGAGCAGAATGAGCAGTTCTTC. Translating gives CAWSEQNEQFF.

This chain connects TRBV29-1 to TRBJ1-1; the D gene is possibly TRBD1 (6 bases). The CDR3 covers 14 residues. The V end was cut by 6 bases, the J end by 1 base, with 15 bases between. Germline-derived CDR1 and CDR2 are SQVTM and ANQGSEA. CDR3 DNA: TGCAGCGTGGCTTCAGGACAGACGAACACTGAAGCTTTCTTT. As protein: CSVASGQTNTEAFF.

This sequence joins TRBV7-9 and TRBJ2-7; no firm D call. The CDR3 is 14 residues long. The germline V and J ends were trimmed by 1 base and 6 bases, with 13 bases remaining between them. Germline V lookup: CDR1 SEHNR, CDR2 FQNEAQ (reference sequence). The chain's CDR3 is CASSLGQLGGEQYF. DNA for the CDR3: TGTGCCAGCAGCTTAGGCCAGCTCGGCGGCGAGCAGTACTTC.

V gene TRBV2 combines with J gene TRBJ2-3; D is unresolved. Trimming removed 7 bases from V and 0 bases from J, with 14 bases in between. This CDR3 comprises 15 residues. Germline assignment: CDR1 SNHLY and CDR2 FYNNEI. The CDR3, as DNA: TGTGCCAGCAAAGAGACCCCAATTAGCACAGATACGCAGTATTTT. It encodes CASKETPISTDTQYF.

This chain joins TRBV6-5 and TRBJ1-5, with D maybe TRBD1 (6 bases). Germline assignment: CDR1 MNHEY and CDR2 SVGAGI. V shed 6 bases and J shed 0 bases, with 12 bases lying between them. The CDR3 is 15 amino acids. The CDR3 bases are TGTGCCAGCAGCTACGACAGGTATAGCAATCAGCCCCAGCATTTT. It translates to CASSYDRYSNQPQHF.

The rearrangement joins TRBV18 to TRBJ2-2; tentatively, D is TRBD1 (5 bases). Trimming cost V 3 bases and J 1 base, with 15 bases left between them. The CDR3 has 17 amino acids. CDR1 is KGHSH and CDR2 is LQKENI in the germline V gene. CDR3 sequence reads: CASSPGQFSVNTGELFF. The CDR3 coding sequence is TGTGCCAGCTCACCGGGGCAGTTCTCCGTGAACACCGGGGAGCTGTTTTTT.

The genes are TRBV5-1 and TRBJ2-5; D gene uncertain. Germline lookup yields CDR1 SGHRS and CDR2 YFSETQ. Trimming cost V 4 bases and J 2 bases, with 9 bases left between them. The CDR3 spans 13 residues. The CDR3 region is CASSNRPQETQYF. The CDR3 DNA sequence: TGCGCCAGCAGCAACCGGCCACAAGAGACCCAGTACTTC.

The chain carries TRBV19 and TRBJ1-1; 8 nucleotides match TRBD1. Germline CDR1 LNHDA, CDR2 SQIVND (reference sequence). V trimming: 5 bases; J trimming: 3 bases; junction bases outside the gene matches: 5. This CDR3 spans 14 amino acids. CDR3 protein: CASSQDRGHTEAFF. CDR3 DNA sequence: TGTGCCAGTAGTCAAGACAGGGGTCACACTGAAGCTTTCTTT.

CDR3 bases: TGTGCCAGCAGCCAAGATCCGGGGAGGCCGGAGTATGGCTACACCTTC. Encoded protein: CASSQDPGRPEYGYTF. The chain has TRBV4-2 and TRBJ1-2; D uncertain. Germline CDR1 reads LGHNA; CDR2 reads YNFKEQ. CDR3 size: 16 residues. With 0 bases removed from V and 5 bases from J, the gap between germline ends came to 16 bases.

CDR3 in amino acids: CASSLGTASTDTQYF. Here the CDR3 DNA reads TGCGCCAGCAGCTTGGGAACCGCTAGCACAGATACGCAGTATTTT. The rearrangement links TRBV5-1 to TRBJ2-3; no firm D call. Germline loops: CDR1 SGHRS, CDR2 YFSETQ. V was trimmed by 0 bases and J by 0 bases, leaving 8 bases between them. This CDR3 is built from 15 residues. Variable domain in full (rest from reference TRBV5-1 and TRBJ2-3): KAGVTQTPRYLIKTRGQQVTLSCSPISGHRSVSWYQQTPGQGLQFLFEYFSETQRNKGNFPGRFSGRQFSNSRSEMNVSTLELGDSALYLCASSLGTASTDTQYFGPGTRLTVL.

The CDR3 DNA sequence: TGCGCCAGCAGCCCCAGTCCCGGGACAGGGAACAATCAGCCCCAGCATTTT. Its protein product is CASSPSPGTGNNQPQHF. The chain employs TRBV5-1 and TRBJ1-5; 9 bases fit TRBD1. Unmatched junction bases numbered 11, after V lost 4 bases and J lost 3 bases. The CDR3 has 17 amino acids. Looked up from germline, CDR1 is SGHRS and CDR2 is YFSETQ.

Here the CDR3 reads CASYDPNWAIYF. CDR3 nucleotides: TGTGCCAGCTACGATCCCAACTGGGCCATATATTTT. The V and J genes are TRBV6-5 and TRBJ1-3; D gene uncertain. V shed 8 bases and J shed 11 bases, with 16 bases lying between them. Per germline, CDR1 MNHEY and CDR2 SVGAGI. The CDR3 loop spans 12 amino acids.

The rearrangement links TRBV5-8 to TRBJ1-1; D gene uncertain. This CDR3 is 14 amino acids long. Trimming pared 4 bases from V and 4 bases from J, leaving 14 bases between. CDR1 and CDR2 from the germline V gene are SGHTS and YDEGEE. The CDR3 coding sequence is TGTGCCAGCAGCCGACCTCCGCCGACCACTGAAGCTTTCTTT. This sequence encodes CASSRPPPTTEAFF. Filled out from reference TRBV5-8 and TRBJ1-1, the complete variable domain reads EAGVTQSPTHLIKTRGQQATLRCSPISGHTSVYWYQQALGLGLQFLLWYDEGEERNRGNFPPRFSGRQFPNYSSELNVNALELEDSALYLCASSRPPPTTEAFFGQGTRLTVV.

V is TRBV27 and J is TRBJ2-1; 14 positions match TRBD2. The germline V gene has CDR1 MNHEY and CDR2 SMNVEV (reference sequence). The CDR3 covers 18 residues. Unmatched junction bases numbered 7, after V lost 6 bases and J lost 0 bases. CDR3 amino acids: CASSPGLAGVSSYNEQFF. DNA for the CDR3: TGTGCCAGCAGCCCGGGACTAGCGGGGGTGAGCTCCTACAATGAGCAGTTCTTC.

In DNA, the CDR3 is TGTGCCTGGAGGTCAATCGGGGTTGCGCCGTCCACTGAAGCTTTCTTT. Protein: CAWRSIGVAPSTEAFF. This chain connects TRBV30 to TRBJ1-1; the D is unclear. The V gene's germline CDR1 is GTSNPN and CDR2 SVGIG (reference sequence). The CDR3 has 16 residues. Trimming took 3 bases from V and 4 from J, leaving 21 bases between them.

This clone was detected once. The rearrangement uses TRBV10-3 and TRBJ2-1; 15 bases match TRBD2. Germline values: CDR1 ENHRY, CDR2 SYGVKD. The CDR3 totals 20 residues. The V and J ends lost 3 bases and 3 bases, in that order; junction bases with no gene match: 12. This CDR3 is CAISDTGTSGGSPVYNEQFF. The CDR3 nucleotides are TGTGCCATCAGTGACACCGGGACTAGCGGGGGGTCACCGGTCTACAATGAGCAGTTCTTC.